These T cell receptor beta chains were read from a single sample in a study of CD8+CD57+ T cells in acquired aplastic anemia. One entry per CDR3 protein results from TCRdb running MiXCR on the reads. The sample shows 150,000 to 200,000 distinct CDR3 sequences, just under 45% of them seen only once. What was sequenced was sorted CD4+, CD8+, or CD8+CD57+ T cells (not recorded which) from PBMCs. The source is a human donor in good health. Both conserved end residues are part of each CDR3.

cdr3_aa j_call v_call
CSARMASGALGTDTQYF TRBJ2-3 TRBV20-1
CSARDPDNYGYTF TRBJ1-2 TRBV20-1
CASSLHTGFEQFF TRBJ2-1 TRBV27
CASGTGYNTEAFF TRBJ1-1 TRBV2
CATTRGGVEQFF TRBJ2-1 TRBV15
CASSPAGRQREQYF TRBJ2-7 TRBV7-9
CSVPDRATEKLFF TRBJ1-4 TRBV20-1
CASSLVGRGSTDTQYF TRBJ2-3 TRBV11-3
CASSVELFQGLCGNTIYF TRBJ1-3 TRBV9
CASSLMDDDQPQHF TRBJ1-5 TRBV5-6
CASSQEGRGTEAFF TRBJ1-1 TRBV4-3
CSARQGGGGNTIYF TRBJ1-3 TRBV20-1
CASSLGRVNTEAFF TRBJ1-1 TRBV27
CASSLAKGTGDGYTF TRBJ1-2 TRBV7-2
CAISVTEQETQYF TRBJ2-5 TRBV10-3
CASSMTGDEQFF TRBJ2-1 TRBV12-3/TRBV12-4
CSVGPYTDTQYF TRBJ2-3 TRBV29-1
CATASYTEAFF TRBJ1-1 TRBV2
CASSEEDENIQYF TRBJ2-4 TRBV9
CAISESGGTGNSGANVLTF TRBJ2-6 TRBV10-3
CSAAPSTGEEEKLFF TRBJ1-4 TRBV29-1
CSARDQRRAYEQYF TRBJ2-7 TRBV20-1
CASSPTGGEHTEAFF TRBJ1-1 TRBV5-1
CASTLDGETQYF TRBJ2-5 TRBV2
CASRVDRAADSPLHF TRBJ1-6 TRBV2
CASAATFPRPNEQFF TRBJ2-1 TRBV19
CASSRFGGSLRREQYF TRBJ2-7 TRBV5-6
CASSGRDRGPYEQYF TRBJ2-7 TRBV2
CATSDLGVNQPQHF TRBJ1-5 TRBV24-1
CASSLAGDNTEAFF TRBJ1-1 TRBV5-1
CASSSKGGWNTEAFF TRBJ1-1 TRBV5-1